This T cell receptor (beta chain) came from a study of graft-versus-host responses after intestinal transplantation. Study overall: Among the recipients, transplants were multivisceral, liver-intestinal, or isolated intestinal. Each recipient received anti-thymocyte globulin induction, then tacrolimus and steroids for approximately 3 years. Study-wide findings and caveats: Allograft clonal ratios (graft-versus-host to host-versus-graft) were high in patients who had graft-donor T cell macrochimerism. Recipient-marrow GvH clones were detected, some having first appeared in ileum or blood.

Note on this clone: The antigen remains unidentified. The junction departs from germline at one end; a sequencing error may be responsible.

The data were produced by immunoSEQ multiplex PCR, yet TCRdb's version contains in-frame clones alone and is incomplete. The sample lists around 87,000 clones, just under 95% occurring once. This CDR3 is 14 amino acids long. Germline lookup yields CDR1 MGHRA and CDR2 YSYEKL. The TCR sequence derives from a human donor who was the organ donor for an intestinal transplant. J is TRBJ1-1 and V is TRBV4-1; D not resolved. The sample was unstimulated CD8+ T cells sorted from spleen or lymph node cells, taken before transplant. CDR3 protein: CASSQTTGNTEAFF. The CDR3 nucleotides read TGTGCCAGCAGCCAGACAACTGGGAACACTGAAGCTTTCTTT.